This TCR beta chain was identified during a study of T-cell reconstitution after alpha-beta-depleted transplantation in children. The J segment lost 3 bases and the V segment lost 6 bases, leaving 5 bases of the junction unmatched. This CDR3 region has 14 residues. Per the germline V gene, CDR1 is LGHNT and CDR2 is FRNRAP. Using unique molecular identifiers, the investigators prepared the TCRbeta library. Via MiXCR, TCRdb re-called the PCR reads, giving one row per CDR3 protein. The sample has some 500,000 distinct CDR3 sequences; 18% are singletons. This sequence was found in a human donor who donated a stem cell graft to a child with acute lymphoblastic leukemia. The material sequenced was PBMCs from the stem cell graft donor, taken from the stem cell graft. The gene calls are TRBV12-5 and TRBJ2-7; 10 bases match TRBD1. This chain's CDR3 is CASGTGQGFYEQYF. The CDR3, as DNA: TGTGCTAGTGGGACGGGACAGGGGTTCTACGAGCAGTACTTC.